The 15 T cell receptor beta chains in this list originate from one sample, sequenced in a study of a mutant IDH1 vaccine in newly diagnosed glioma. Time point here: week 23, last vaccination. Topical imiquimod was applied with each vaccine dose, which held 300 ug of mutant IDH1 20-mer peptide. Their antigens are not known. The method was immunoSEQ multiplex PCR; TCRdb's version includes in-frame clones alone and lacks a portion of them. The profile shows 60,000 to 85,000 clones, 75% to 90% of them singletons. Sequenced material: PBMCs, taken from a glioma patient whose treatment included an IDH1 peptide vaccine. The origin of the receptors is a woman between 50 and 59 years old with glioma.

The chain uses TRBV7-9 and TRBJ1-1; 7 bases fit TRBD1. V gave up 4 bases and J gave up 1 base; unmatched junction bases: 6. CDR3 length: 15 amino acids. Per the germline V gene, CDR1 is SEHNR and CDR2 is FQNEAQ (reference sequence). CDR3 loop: CASSSTGDGNTEAFF. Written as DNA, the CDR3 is TGTGCCAGCAGCTCTACAGGGGACGGGAACACTGAAGCTTTCTTT.

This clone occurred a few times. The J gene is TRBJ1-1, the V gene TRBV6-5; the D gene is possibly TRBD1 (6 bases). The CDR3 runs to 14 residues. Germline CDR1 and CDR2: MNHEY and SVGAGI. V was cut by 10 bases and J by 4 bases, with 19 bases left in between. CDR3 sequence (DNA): TGTGCCACGAAGGGGGGGAGGGGAGCCACTGAAGCTTTCTTT. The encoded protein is CATKGGRGATEAFF.

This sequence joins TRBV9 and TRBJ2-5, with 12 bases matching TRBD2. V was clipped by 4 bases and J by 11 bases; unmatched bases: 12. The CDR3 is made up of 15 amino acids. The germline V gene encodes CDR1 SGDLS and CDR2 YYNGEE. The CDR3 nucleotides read TGTGCCAGCAGCCTAAGACTAGCGGGAGATAATGAGCAGTACTTC. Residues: CASSLRLAGDNEQYF.

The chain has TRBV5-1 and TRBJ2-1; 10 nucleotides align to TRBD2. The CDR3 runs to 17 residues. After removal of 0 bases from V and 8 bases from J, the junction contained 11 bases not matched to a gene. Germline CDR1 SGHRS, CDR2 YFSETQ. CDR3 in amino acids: CASSLELAGGRTHEQFF. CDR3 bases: TGCGCCAGCAGCTTGGAGTTAGCGGGAGGTCGGACCCATGAGCAGTTCTTC.

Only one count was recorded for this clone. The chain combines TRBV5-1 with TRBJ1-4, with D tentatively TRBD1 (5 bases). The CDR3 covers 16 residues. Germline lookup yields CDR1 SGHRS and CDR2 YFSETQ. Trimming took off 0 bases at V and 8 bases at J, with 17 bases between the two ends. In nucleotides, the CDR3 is TGCGCCAGCAGCTTGGCTGGCCAGGGTAGAGGGGAAAAACTGTTTTTT. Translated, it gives CASSLAGQGRGEKLFF.

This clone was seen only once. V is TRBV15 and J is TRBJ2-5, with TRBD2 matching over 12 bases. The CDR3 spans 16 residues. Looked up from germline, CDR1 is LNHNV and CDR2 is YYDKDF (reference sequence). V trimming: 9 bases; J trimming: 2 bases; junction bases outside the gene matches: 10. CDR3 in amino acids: CATEPGLAGAQETQYF. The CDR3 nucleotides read TGTGCCACGGAACCGGGACTAGCGGGCGCTCAAGAGACCCAGTACTTC.

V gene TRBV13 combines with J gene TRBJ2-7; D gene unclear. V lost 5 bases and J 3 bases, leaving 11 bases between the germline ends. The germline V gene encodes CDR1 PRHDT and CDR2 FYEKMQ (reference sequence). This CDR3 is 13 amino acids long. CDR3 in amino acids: CASSPPDLYEQYF. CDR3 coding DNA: TGTGCCAGCAGCCCACCCGACCTCTACGAGCAGTACTTC.

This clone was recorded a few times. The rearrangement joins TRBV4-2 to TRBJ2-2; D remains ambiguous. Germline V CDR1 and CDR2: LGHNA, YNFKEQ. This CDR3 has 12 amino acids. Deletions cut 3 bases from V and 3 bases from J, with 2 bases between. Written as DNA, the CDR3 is TGTGCCAGCAGCCAGCACACCGGGGAGCTGTTTTTT. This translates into CASSQHTGELFF.

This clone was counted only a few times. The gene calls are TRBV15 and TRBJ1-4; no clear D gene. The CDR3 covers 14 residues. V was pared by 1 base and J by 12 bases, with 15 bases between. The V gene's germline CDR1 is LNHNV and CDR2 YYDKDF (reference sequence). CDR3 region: CATSRGRFRSQLFF. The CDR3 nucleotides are TGTGCCACCAGCAGAGGCAGGTTCCGGAGCCAACTGTTTTTT.

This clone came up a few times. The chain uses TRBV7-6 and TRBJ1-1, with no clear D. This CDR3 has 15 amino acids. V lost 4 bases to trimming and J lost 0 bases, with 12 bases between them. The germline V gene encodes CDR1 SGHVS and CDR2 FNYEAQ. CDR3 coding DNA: TGTGCCAGCAGCTCCGGGTCCAACATGAACACTGAAGCTTTCTTT. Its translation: CASSSGSNMNTEAFF. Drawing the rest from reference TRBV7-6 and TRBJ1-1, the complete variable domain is GAGVSQSPRYKVTKRGQDVALRCDPISGHVSLYWYRQALGQGPEFLTYFNYEAQQDKSGLPNDRFSAERPEGSISTLTIQRTEQRDSAMYRCASSSGSNMNTEAFFGQGTRLTVV.

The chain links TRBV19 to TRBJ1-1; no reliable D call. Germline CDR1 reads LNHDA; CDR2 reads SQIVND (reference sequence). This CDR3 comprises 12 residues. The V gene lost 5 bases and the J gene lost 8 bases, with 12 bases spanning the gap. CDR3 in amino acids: CASSAERPEAFF. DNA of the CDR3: TGTGCCAGTAGTGCCGAGCGACCCGAAGCTTTCTTT.

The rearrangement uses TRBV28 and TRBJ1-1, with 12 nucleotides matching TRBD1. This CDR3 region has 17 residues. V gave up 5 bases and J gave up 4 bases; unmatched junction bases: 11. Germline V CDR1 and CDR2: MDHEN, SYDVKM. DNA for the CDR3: TGTGCCAGCAGTCTAGGGGGGACAGGGGGCGGTCGCACTGAAGCTTTCTTT. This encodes CASSLGGTGGGRTEAFF. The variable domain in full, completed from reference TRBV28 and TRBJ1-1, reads DVKVTQSSRYLVKRTGEKVFLECVQDMDHENMFWYRQDPGLGLRLIYFSYDVKMKEKGDIPEGYSVSREKKERFSLILESASTNQTSMYLCASSLGGTGGGRTEAFFGQGTRLTVV.

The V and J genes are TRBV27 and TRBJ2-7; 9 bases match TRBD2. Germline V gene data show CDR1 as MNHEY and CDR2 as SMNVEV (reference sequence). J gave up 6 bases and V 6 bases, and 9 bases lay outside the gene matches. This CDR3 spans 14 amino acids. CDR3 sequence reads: CASRGGRAIVEQYF. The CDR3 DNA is TGTGCCAGCAGGGGCGGGAGGGCCATCGTCGAGCAGTACTTC.

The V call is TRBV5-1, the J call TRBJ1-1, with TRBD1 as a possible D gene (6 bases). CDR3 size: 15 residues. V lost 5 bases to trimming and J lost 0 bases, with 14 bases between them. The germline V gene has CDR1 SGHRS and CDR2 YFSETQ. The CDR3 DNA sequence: TGCGCCAGCAGGGGAGGGGGAGGATTGAACACTGAAGCTTTCTTT. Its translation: CASRGGGGLNTEAFF.

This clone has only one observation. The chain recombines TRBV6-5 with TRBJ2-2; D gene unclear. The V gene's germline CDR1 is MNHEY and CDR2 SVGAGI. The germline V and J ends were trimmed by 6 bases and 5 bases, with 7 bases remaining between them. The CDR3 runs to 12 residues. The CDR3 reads CASSSRTGELFF. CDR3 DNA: TGTGCCAGCAGCTCTCGGACCGGGGAGCTGTTTTTT.